This T cell receptor (beta chain) was sequenced for a study of blood T cell repertoires in COVID-19. Study-level background: Acute-phase and convalescent COVID-19 samples originated in the United States, Italy and Spain.

Methods used by the authors: Reference gene primer amplification gave estimated nucleated cell counts. The repertoire was sequenced with immunoSEQ multiplex PCR; TCRdb's copy has only in-frame clones and lacks some. That table gives V, J and clone size, and the DNA gave D and trimming. The sample records a few hundred thousand clones, 84% being singletons. Specimen: peripheral blood. The receptor's source is a human donor in a cohort sampled during active COVID-19.

The CDR3 loop is CATSASTGTPSGTIYNEQFF. Written as DNA, the CDR3 is TGTGCCACCAGTGCCTCCACCGGGACACCTAGCGGGACCATCTACAATGAGCAGTTCTTC. The chain recombines TRBV24-1 with TRBJ2-1; TRBD2 aligns across 9 bases. Germline V gene sequence: CDR1 KGHDR, CDR2 SFDVKD. With V trimmed by 5 bases and J by 3 bases, 19 bases remained unmatched. The CDR3 is 20 residues long.